The rows below give T cell receptor beta chains drawn from one sample of a study of OX40 agonist ivuxolimab in advanced cancers. The repertoire was sequenced with immunoSEQ multiplex PCR; TCRdb's copy has only in-frame clones and lacks some. The table includes around 45,000 clones, 89% detected once. The sequenced sample was CD4+ or CD8+ T cells sorted from blood, obtained in a trial of the OX40 agonist ivuxolimab. These receptors originate from an adult with an advanced solid tumor such as melanoma, head and neck, liver or kidney cancer. Each CDR3 is given with its conserved first and last residue. D genes are given only for firm matches.

.	TRBJ2-5	TRBV7-9	CASSPTRDSEYQETQYF
TRBD1	TRBJ1-2	TRBV28	CASSSQGTNYGYTF
TRBD1	TRBJ2-2	TRBV5-1	CASSFWDRENTGELFF
.	TRBJ2-2	TRBV28	CASSPRSEGTGELFF
TRBD1	TRBJ2-2	TRBV19	CASSLGQGAITGELFF
TRBD1	TRBJ1-1	TRBV7-9	CASPSTGTFSSLNTEAFF
.	TRBJ2-1	TRBV7-8	CASSPSIDSYNEQFF
.	TRBJ1-2	TRBV9	CASSSPRGDQANYGYTF
TRBD2	TRBJ2-3	TRBV13	CASSLPSGYTDTQYF
.	TRBJ2-2	TRBV7-2	CASSSQEGLGTGELFF
.	TRBJ1-2	TRBV2	CASVIGIGGYTF
TRBD1	TRBJ2-7	TRBV27	CASRFGTDNYEQYF
.	TRBJ1-1	TRBV28	CASSSSLNTEAFF
.	TRBJ2-7	TRBV7-9	CASLGLAYEQYF
.	TRBJ1-6	TRBV6-1	CASSASPDSPLHF
TRBD1	TRBJ2-3	TRBV2	CASSEGQEVSDTQYF
.	TRBJ2-2	TRBV4-1	CASSQARGTGELFF
TRBD2	TRBJ2-7	TRBV7-2	CASSAPTSEIYYEQYF